This T cell receptor beta chain stems from a study of CD8+CD57+ T cells in acquired aplastic anemia. TCR beta VDJ and CDR3 profiling used genomic DNA as template. TCRdb re-called the reads with MiXCR, one entry per CDR3 protein. The table has 200,000 or so distinct CDR3 sequences, around 66% seen once. With regard to this clonotype: One end of the junction does not line up with germline, which may come from a read error.

Per the germline V gene, CDR1 is ENHRY and CDR2 is SYGVKD. This CDR3 region has 13 residues. The clonotype comes from a human donor with severe aplastic anemia or a healthy control (not recorded which). The source material was sorted CD4+, CD8+, or CD8+CD57+ T cells (not recorded which) from PBMCs. The chain joins TRBV10-3 to TRBJ2-1; 10 bases are a match to TRBD2. CDR3 amino acids: CAIRTSGYNEQFF. As DNA, the CDR3 is TGTGCCATCCGGACTAGCGGCTACAATGAGCAATTCTTC.